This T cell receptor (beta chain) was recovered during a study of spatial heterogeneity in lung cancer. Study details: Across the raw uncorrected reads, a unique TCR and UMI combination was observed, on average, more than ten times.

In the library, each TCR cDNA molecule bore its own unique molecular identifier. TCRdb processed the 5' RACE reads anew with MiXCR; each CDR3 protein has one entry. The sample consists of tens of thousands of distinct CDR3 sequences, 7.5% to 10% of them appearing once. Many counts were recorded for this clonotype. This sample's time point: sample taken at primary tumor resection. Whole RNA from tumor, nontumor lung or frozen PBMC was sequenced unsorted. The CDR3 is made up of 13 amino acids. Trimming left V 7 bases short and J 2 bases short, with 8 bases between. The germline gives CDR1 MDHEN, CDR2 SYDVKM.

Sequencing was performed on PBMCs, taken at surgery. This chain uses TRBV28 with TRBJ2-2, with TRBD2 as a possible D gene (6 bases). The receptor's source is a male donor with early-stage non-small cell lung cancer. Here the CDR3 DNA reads TGTGCCAGCAAGGGAGGAAACACCGGGGAGCTGTTTTTT. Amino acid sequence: CASKGGNTGELFF.